The 10 T cell receptor beta chains given below trace back to one sample, sequenced in a study of cytomegalovirus exposure and HLA in healthy donors. A multiplex PCR was run with 60 Vbeta primers and 13 Jbeta primers. This table comes from immunoSEQ multiplex PCR, and its TCRdb copy is limited to in-frame clones, with some not included. The table shows approximately 58,000 clones, with around 83% occurring only once. Material: PBMCs. The receptors originated from a man aged 25 to 40 in good health and CMV-seronegative.

This chain links TRBV7-6 with TRBJ2-1, with D tentatively TRBD1 (5 bases). The germline V and J ends were trimmed by 8 bases and 9 bases, with 14 bases remaining between them. The CDR3 loop spans 12 amino acids. In germline, CDR1 is SGHVS, CDR2 FNYEAQ. In nucleotides, the CDR3 is TGTGCCAGCGGGCATAGGGGCGGTGAGCAGTTCTTC. It is translated as CASGHRGGEQFF.

The rearrangement uses TRBV4-1 and TRBJ2-7; 8 bases align to TRBD2. This CDR3 is built from 15 residues. The germline CDR1 and CDR2 sequences are MGHRA and YSYEKL. V dropped 4 bases and J dropped 7; count of bases not matched to a gene: 12. The CDR3 sequence is CASSPTPGGSGEQYF. In nucleotides, the CDR3 is TGCGCCAGCAGCCCCACACCGGGAGGGTCGGGGGAGCAGTACTTC.

V and J are TRBV7-6 and TRBJ2-2, with D perhaps TRBD1 (6 bases). Per germline, CDR1 SGHVS and CDR2 FNYEAQ. The CDR3 is 14 residues long. The germline V and J ends were trimmed by 6 bases and 2 bases, with 10 bases remaining between them. The CDR3 DNA reads as TGTGCCAGCAGACCACAGGGTAACACCGGGGAGCTGTTTTTT. This encodes CASRPQGNTGELFF.

The chain joins TRBV14 to TRBJ2-5, with D unresolved. V was clipped by 0 bases and J by 1 base, with 12 bases between them. Germline V gene data show CDR1 as SGHDN and CDR2 as FVKESK. The CDR3 spans 16 residues. The chain's CDR3 is CASSQDMQVVQETQYF. For the CDR3, the DNA is TGTGCCAGCAGCCAAGATATGCAGGTGGTCCAAGAGACCCAGTACTTC.

This sequence joins TRBV5-6 and TRBJ2-7; D is perhaps TRBD1 (5 bases). The V and J ends lost 4 bases and 0 bases respectively, with 14 bases between them. Germline CDR1 SGHDT, CDR2 YYEEEE. This CDR3 comprises 15 residues. Written as DNA, the CDR3 is TGTGCCAGCAGCGGCGGACACCCGATCTCCTACGAGCAGTACTTC. It translates to CASSGGHPISYEQYF.

This chain joins TRBV5-1 and TRBJ2-7; possible D gene TRBD2, 6 bases. Germline CDR1 reads SGHRS; CDR2 reads YFSETQ. The CDR3 is 14 residues long. V lost 0 bases and J 2 bases, leaving 9 bases between the germline ends. This CDR3 is CASSLGGGTYEQYF. CDR3 nucleotides: TGCGCCAGCAGCTTGGGGGGAGGTACCTACGAGCAGTACTTC.

This clone showed up just once. The chain recombines TRBV19 with TRBJ2-7, with D possibly being TRBD2 (5 bases). V dropped 6 bases and J dropped 0 bases, with 12 bases sitting between them. CDR1 LNHDA and CDR2 SQIVND come from the germline V gene (reference sequence). This CDR3 is built from 14 residues. CDR3 sequence (DNA): TGTGCCAGTAGCTCCCGGGGTAGCTCCTACGAGCAGTACTTC. This translates into CASSSRGSSYEQYF.

The chain recombines TRBV18 with TRBJ2-1; tentative D call: TRBD1 (6 bases). The length of the CDR3 is 15 residues. Germline lookup yields CDR1 KGHSH and CDR2 LQKENI. With 2 bases removed from V and 0 bases from J, the gap between germline ends came to 8 bases. The CDR3 DNA reads as TGTGCCAGCTCACCAGACAGGAGCTCCTACAATGAGCAGTTCTTC. This codes for CASSPDRSSYNEQFF.

The genes are TRBV28 and TRBJ2-7, with 7 nucleotides matching TRBD2. V gave up 5 bases and J gave up 0 bases; unmatched junction bases: 4. The germline V gene has CDR1 MDHEN and CDR2 SYDVKM. This CDR3 region has 14 residues. As DNA, the CDR3 is TGTGCCAGCAGTCCCGGGGACTACTCCTACGAGCAGTACTTC. It encodes CASSPGDYSYEQYF.

The chain is built from TRBV30 and TRBJ1-2; TRBD1 aligns across 7 bases. V trimming: 3 bases; J trimming: 7 bases; junction bases outside the gene matches: 5. The CDR3 loop spans 12 amino acids. Germline values: CDR1 GTSNPN, CDR2 SVGIG (reference sequence). The CDR3 DNA sequence: TGTGCCTGGAGCCCGACAGGGAGTGGCTACACCTTC. Translation: CAWSPTGSGYTF.